These T cell receptor beta chains were read from a single sample in a study of regulatory T cells in long-lasting Graves disease. TCRdb ran MiXCR on the multiplex PCR reads and lists one entry per CDR3 protein. This table has 400,000 or so distinct CDR3 sequences, around 22% appearing once. The starting material was peripheral blood mononuclear cells (PBMCs), obtained when the disease was refractory, from a patient treated with antithyroid drugs. The receptors were sampled from a female donor with Graves disease. Each CDR3 is given with its conserved first and last residue. Fields, in order: V gene, D gene, CDR3 protein. D genes are given only for firm matches.

>TRBV20-1|NA
CSATLQETQYF
>TRBV7-2|TRBD2
CASSGSGLAGGEQYF
>TRBV6-5|NA
CASSYRSGDEAFF
>TRBV28|TRBD1
CASSPTRQGSVQPQHF
>TRBV5-1|NA
CASSISGKTNTEAFF
>TRBV12-3/TRBV12-4|NA
CASSLMGISNQPQHF
>TRBV6-2/TRBV6-3|NA
CASSYSLEQFF
>TRBV12-5|NA
CASGTMTGPYDNEQFF
>TRBV7-9|TRBD1
CASTPQSGTGNTEAFF
>TRBV6-5|TRBD1
CASSYLTGTGYGYTF
>TRBV4-1|NA
CASSHPGRGAYEQYF
>TRBV11-2|NA
CASSPSGMNTEAFF
>TRBV2|NA
CASSEAAPFGELFF
>TRBV7-2|NA
CASSLASWTYEQYF
>TRBV20-1|NA
CSAADSLNTEAFF
>TRBV7-8|NA
CASSSEGLMNTEAFF
>TRBV9|TRBD1
CASSLTGTGTTDTQYF
>TRBV25-1|TRBD2
CASSELVVLAGAETQYF
>TRBV28|NA
CASSLLIRNYGYTF
>TRBV29-1|NA
CSATRGATNEKLFF
>TRBV6-1|TRBD1
CASSPRQGAWGYTF
>TRBV9|TRBD1
CASSAGDRGGNQPQHF
>TRBV28|NA
CASSLGVGSGAFF
>TRBV6-1|NA
CASSRGVLHTEAFF
>TRBV19|TRBD1
CASSIPTGGSGNTIYF
>TRBV28|NA
CASSRLFGVQETQYF
>TRBV28|NA
CASNGTDQETQYF
>TRBV20-1|TRBD1
CSARGDRGNTYEQYF
>TRBV3-1|TRBD2
CASSQRGTKNIQYF
>TRBV12-3/TRBV12-4|NA
CASSHRLAGNTIYF
>TRBV4-2|NA
CASSQGRRSSYEQYF
>TRBV20-1|NA
CSHPYYTGELFF
>TRBV12-3/TRBV12-4|NA
CASSPNLGGKNQPQHF
>TRBV29-1|TRBD2
CSVVRLAGGSWETQYF
>TRBV9|NA
CASNRAYQETQYF
>TRBV5-6|NA
CASSRPMDISPLHF
>TRBV5-5|NA
CASSLYRVSEQYF
>TRBV28|TRBD2
CASSAGGVSRNEQYF
>TRBV7-8|NA
CASSLVRTENTEAFF
>TRBV11-1|NA
CASSPGDSGYEQYF
>TRBV12-3/TRBV12-4|TRBD2
CASSPSRVAGGIWYEQYF
>TRBV6-1|TRBD2
CASSVRLAGGYEQYF
>TRBV11-2|TRBD1
CASSSTWGTANSPLHF
>TRBV7-2|TRBD2
CASSLTSGSGNEQYF
>TRBV19|NA
CASSIPGIDQPQHF
>TRBV7-2|NA
CASSLRTALENTIYF
>TRBV5-1|NA
CASTPGFGYEQYF
>TRBV30|TRBD1
CACTGEVYEQYF
>TRBV20-1|NA
CSARTDPPVTQYF
>TRBV5-1|NA
CASSVAGGMSSYEQYF
>TRBV6-5|TRBD2
CASSYSSGRRGETQYF
>TRBV28|NA
CASSLRNTSTDTQYF
>TRBV30|NA
CAWRGTEKLFF
>TRBV6-2/TRBV6-3|NA
CASRTTDAYEQYF
>TRBV29-1|TRBD1
CSARAGGNGYTF
>TRBV4-1|NA
CASSQAGRETQYF
>TRBV4-3|NA
CASSQDRRKLTTDTQYF
>TRBV12-3/TRBV12-4|NA
CASSPIGGNIQYF
>TRBV28|NA
CASSLGAVDNSPLHF